Presented here are 25 T cell receptor beta chains from one specimen sequenced in a study of early T cells in non-severe SARS-CoV-2 infection. TCRdb reprocessed the 5' RACE reads with MiXCR, giving one entry per CDR3 protein. Of tens of thousands of distinct CDR3 sequences listed, 4.5% to 6% are singletons. The sequenced sample was whole blood. The receptors originated from an adult who was a healthcare worker with PCR-confirmed SARS-CoV-2 infection or an uninfected control (not recorded which).

This clonotype was found many times. The chain uses TRBV6-6 and TRBJ2-3; 8 nucleotides agree with TRBD2. The germline CDR1 and CDR2 sequences are MNHNY and SVGAGI (reference sequence). Unmatched junction bases numbered 7, after V lost 3 bases and J lost 2 bases. The CDR3 spans 16 residues. The CDR3 DNA is TGTGCCAGCAGTTATGATCGGGGGGGTAACACAGATACGCAGTATTTT. Encoded protein: CASSYDRGGNTDTQYF.

In its sample, this clonotype was seen a few times. The gene calls are TRBV9 and TRBJ2-3; D gene unclear. CDR3 size: 15 residues. The V end lost 1 base, the J end lost 6 bases, and 15 bases lay between the germline ends. Germline V gene sequence: CDR1 SGDLS, CDR2 YYNGEE. The DNA for the CDR3 is TGTGCCAGCAGCGTATTTCCTAGATCTAAGGATACGCAGTATTTT. This codes for CASSVFPRSKDTQYF. The full variable domain, rest sourced from reference TRBV9 and TRBJ2-3, is DSGVTQTPKHLITATGQRVTLRCSPRSGDLSVYWYQQSLDQGLQFLIQYYNGEERAKGNILERFSAQQFPDLHSELNLSSLELGDSALYFCASSVFPRSKDTQYFGPGTRLTVL.

This clonotype has a handful of counts. The rearrangement uses TRBV2 and TRBJ2-1, with 12 bases identical to TRBD2. The CDR3 runs 21 residues. The J segment lost 3 bases and the V segment lost 1 base, leaving 16 bases of the junction unmatched. Germline-derived CDR1 and CDR2 are SNHLY and FYNNEI. The CDR3: CASSEGLPGIGLAGIYNEQFF. CDR3 bases: TGTGCCAGCAGTGAAGGCCTACCCGGTATAGGACTAGCGGGGATCTACAATGAGCAGTTCTTC.

V gene TRBV10-1 combines with J gene TRBJ2-7; TRBD2 agrees at 15 bases. The CDR3 sequence is 17 residues long. Germline CDR1 reads WNHNN; CDR2 reads SYGVQD (reference sequence). The junction had 11 bases not matched to a gene; V was cut back by 6 bases and J by 5 bases. The chain's CDR3 is CASSAQSGTSGGNEQYF. CDR3 nucleotide sequence: TGCGCCAGCAGCGCACAGTCCGGGACTAGCGGGGGGAACGAGCAGTACTTC.

This clonotype came up many times. The CDR3 DNA follows: TGTGCCAGCAGTTACCGCGTAGGAAGAAACTATGGCTACACCTTC. Translated, it gives CASSYRVGRNYGYTF. The genes are TRBV6-5 and TRBJ1-2; D remains unclear. Trimming cost V 2 bases and J 2 bases, with 12 bases left between them. This CDR3 contains 15 residues. The germline gives CDR1 MNHEY, CDR2 SVGAGI.

This clonotype appeared many times. The rearrangement uses TRBV7-6 and TRBJ2-4, with D hard to call. Germline V gene lookup returns CDR1 SGHVS and CDR2 FNYEAQ. Trimming removed 0 bases at V and 4 bases at J, with 4 bases between. This CDR3 comprises 13 residues. CDR3 region: CASSLAQKNIQYF. The CDR3 DNA reads as TGTGCCAGCAGCTTAGCCCAAAAAAACATTCAGTACTTC. The whole variable domain, remainder taken from reference TRBV7-6 and TRBJ2-4, is GAGVSQSPRYKVTKRGQDVALRCDPISGHVSLYWYRQALGQGPEFLTYFNYEAQQDKSGLPNDRFSAERPEGSISTLTIQRTEQRDSAMYRCASSLAQKNIQYFGAGTRLSVL.

This clonotype was detected only a few times. V gene TRBV20-1 combines with J gene TRBJ2-5; the match to TRBD2 covers 9 bases. V was pared by 4 bases and J by 2 bases, with 5 bases of the junction left unmatched. CDR1 and CDR2 (germline): DFQATT, SNEGSKA (reference sequence). The CDR3 is 14 residues long. The CDR3 protein is CSANLLAGQETQYF. CDR3 DNA sequence: TGCAGTGCTAATTTGCTAGCGGGGCAAGAGACCCAGTACTTC.

There are a few counts of this clonotype. The rearrangement joins TRBV7-2 to TRBJ1-2; D call uncertain. V was shortened by 8 bases and J by 9 bases, with 22 bases between the two germline ends. The CDR3 has 14 amino acids. Germline V gene lookup returns CDR1 SGHTA and CDR2 FQGNSA. CDR3 amino acids: CASGTDGQPWSYTF. CDR3 sequence (DNA): TGTGCCAGCGGAACCGACGGGCAACCGTGGAGCTACACCTTC.

The chain is built from TRBV7-9 and TRBJ2-3; D may be TRBD1 or TRBD2 (5 bases each). V was cut by 3 bases and J by 2 bases, with 12 bases left in between. The CDR3 totals 15 residues. Per the germline V gene, CDR1 is SEHNR and CDR2 is FQNEAQ (reference sequence). The CDR3: CASSFRGRATDTQYF. CDR3 nucleotide sequence: TGTGCCAGCAGCTTTCGGGGACGAGCCACAGATACGCAGTATTTT.

This clonotype was observed many times. The rearrangement uses TRBV27 and TRBJ2-7, with TRBD1 identical over 9 bases. Per the germline V gene, CDR1 is MNHEY and CDR2 is SMNVEV (reference sequence). The CDR3 runs 17 residues. V dropped 5 bases and J dropped 3; count of bases not matched to a gene: 14. CDR3 in DNA: TGTGCCAGCAGTCGTAAAATCAGACAGGGGGATTACTACGAGCAGTACTTC. This gives the protein CASSRKIRQGDYYEQYF.

The sample holds a few counts of this clonotype. V and J are TRBV29-1 and TRBJ1-1; D remains ambiguous. V lost 1 base to trimming and J lost 2 bases, with 5 bases between them. Germline V gene data show CDR1 as SQVTM and CDR2 as ANQGSEA. There are 12 residues in the CDR3. CDR3 DNA: TGCAGCGTTGAAGGGGCTAACACTGAAGCTTTCTTT. The encoded protein is CSVEGANTEAFF.

This clonotype showed up many times. V usage is TRBV4-3 and J usage is TRBJ2-2; tentatively, D is TRBD1 (5 bases). Trimming took off 1 base at V and 1 base at J, with 10 bases between the two ends. Germline loops: CDR1 LGHNA, CDR2 YSLEER. The CDR3 is made up of 16 amino acids. This chain's CDR3 is CASSQGLGVNTGELFF. The CDR3 bases are TGCGCCAGCAGCCAAGGTTTAGGGGTGAACACCGGGGAGCTGTTTTTT.

This clonotype showed up just a few times. The rearrangement joins TRBV24-1 to TRBJ1-5, with D tentatively TRBD1 (6 bases). The V gene lost 5 bases and the J gene lost 1 base, with 14 bases spanning the gap. Germline CDR1 reads KGHDR; CDR2 reads SFDVKD. The CDR3 sequence is 16 residues long. Written as DNA, the CDR3 is TGTGCCACCAGTGCCCGGGGGGCCCTAAGCAATCAGCCCCAGCATTTT. Encoded protein: CATSARGALSNQPQHF.

This clonotype was recorded at least ten times. The chain uses TRBV27 and TRBJ1-1, with D unresolved. The CDR3 sequence is 14 residues long. V lost 7 bases and J 0 bases, leaving 12 bases between the germline ends. The germline V gene has CDR1 MNHEY and CDR2 SMNVEV (reference sequence). The CDR3 region is CASKAVIMNTEAFF. DNA of the CDR3: TGTGCCAGCAAGGCAGTCATTATGAACACTGAAGCTTTCTTT.

The chain employs TRBV2 and TRBJ2-5, with D possibly matching TRBD1 (6 bases). The germline V gene has CDR1 SNHLY and CDR2 FYNNEI. Trimming pared 6 bases from V and 2 bases from J, leaving 16 bases between. CDR3 length equals 15 residues. The CDR3 is CASSAGDFVQETQYF. CDR3 nucleotides: TGTGCCAGCAGCGCAGGGGATTTCGTTCAAGAGACCCAGTACTTC.

The chain employs TRBV5-4 and TRBJ1-3; D is perhaps TRBD1 (5 bases). In germline, CDR1 is SGHNT, CDR2 YYREEE (reference sequence). Trimming shortened V by 4 bases and J by 1 base, and 15 bases separated the two germline ends. CDR3 size: 16 residues. CDR3 coding DNA: TGTGCCAGCAGCGCGGGGACGCGGGCATCTGGAAACACCATATATTTT. It codes for CASSAGTRASGNTIYF.

There are a few counts of this clonotype. This chain uses TRBV7-3 with TRBJ2-6; D gene ambiguous. Trimming left V 5 bases short and J 0 bases short, with 5 bases between. Germline lookup yields CDR1 SGHTA and CDR2 FQGTGA. The CDR3 contains 14 residues. CDR3 loop: CASSHLSGANVLTF. The CDR3 coding sequence is TGTGCCAGCAGCCATCTCTCTGGGGCCAACGTCCTGACTTTC.

This clonotype was found many times. The chain combines TRBV6-4 with TRBJ2-1; weak D call: TRBD2 (5 bases). The germline V gene has CDR1 MRHNA and CDR2 SNTAGT. Trimming took 0 bases from V and 4 from J, leaving 13 bases between them. The length of the CDR3 is 16 residues. CDR3 protein: CASSDSSEGDYNEQFF. CDR3 nucleotide sequence: TGTGCCAGCAGTGACTCTAGCGAGGGTGATTACAATGAGCAGTTCTTC.

This clonotype was recorded many times. The CDR3 loop is CASSFFPIRGLAGGPNTGELFF. CDR3 bases: TGTGCCAGCAGTTTCTTCCCAATTAGGGGACTAGCGGGGGGACCGAACACCGGGGAGCTGTTTTTT. The rearrangement joins TRBV12-3 or TRBV12-4 to TRBJ2-2; 15 bases align to TRBD2. This CDR3 has 22 amino acids. Trimming at V came to 3 bases and at J to 0 bases, leaving 14 bases not matched to a gene.

The CDR3 loop reads CASSLSGMNTEAFF. In DNA, the CDR3 is TGCGCCAGCAGCTTAAGCGGCATGAACACTGAAGCTTTCTTT. This sequence joins TRBV5-1 and TRBJ1-1, with unresolved D. The V end was cut by 2 bases, the J end by 0 bases, with 8 bases between. CDR3 size: 14 residues. Per germline, CDR1 SGHRS and CDR2 YFSETQ.

The sample holds many counts of this clonotype. The gene calls are TRBV6-2 or TRBV6-3 and TRBJ1-1; 10 nucleotides agree with TRBD1. Germline assignment: CDR1 MNHEY and CDR2 SVGEGT. There are 13 residues in the CDR3. V shed 5 bases and J 6 bases; nucleotides not matched to a gene: 3. The CDR3, as DNA: TGTGCCAGCAGTAAAGGGACAGGGGCTGAAGCTTTCTTT. Its protein is CASSKGTGAEAFF.

This clonotype was seen repeatedly, ten times or more. This chain joins TRBV2 and TRBJ1-5; D gene ambiguous. The V end lost 6 bases, the J end lost 7 bases, and 16 bases lay between the germline ends. CDR1 SNHLY and CDR2 FYNNEI come from the germline V gene. This CDR3 is 14 amino acids long. The CDR3 nucleotides are TGTGCCAGCAGAGGTGGTAACCCTTCCCAGCCCCAGCATTTT. Its translation: CASRGGNPSQPQHF.

This clonotype was counted ten times or more. In nucleotides, the CDR3 is TGTGCCAGCAGCCAAGATACGAGGTCTGAAGCTTTCTTT. Its protein product is CASSQDTRSEAFF. V gene TRBV14 combines with J gene TRBJ1-1; D is undetermined. CDR3 length equals 13 residues. CDR1 and CDR2 (germline): SGHDN, FVKESK. Trimming left V 0 bases short and J 6 bases short, with 8 bases between.

There are many counts of this clonotype. The chain combines TRBV29-1 with TRBJ1-4; D remains unclear. CDR1 SQVTM and CDR2 ANQGSEA come from the germline V gene. The CDR3 totals 14 residues. V was pared by 5 bases and J by 2 bases, with 12 bases between. Written as DNA, the CDR3 is TGCAGCGTTTTCGGAGGTGGTACTAATGAAAAACTGTTTTTT. Translated, it gives CSVFGGGTNEKLFF.

The chain has TRBV5-1 and TRBJ1-1; a weak D match, TRBD1 (6 bases). Trimming pared 5 bases from V and 1 base from J, leaving 15 bases between. Germline values: CDR1 SGHRS, CDR2 YFSETQ. The CDR3 loop spans 15 amino acids. CDR3 residues: CASRGGDSQNTEAFF. The CDR3 DNA reads TGCGCCAGCAGAGGGGGAGACAGTCAGAACACTGAAGCTTTCTTT.